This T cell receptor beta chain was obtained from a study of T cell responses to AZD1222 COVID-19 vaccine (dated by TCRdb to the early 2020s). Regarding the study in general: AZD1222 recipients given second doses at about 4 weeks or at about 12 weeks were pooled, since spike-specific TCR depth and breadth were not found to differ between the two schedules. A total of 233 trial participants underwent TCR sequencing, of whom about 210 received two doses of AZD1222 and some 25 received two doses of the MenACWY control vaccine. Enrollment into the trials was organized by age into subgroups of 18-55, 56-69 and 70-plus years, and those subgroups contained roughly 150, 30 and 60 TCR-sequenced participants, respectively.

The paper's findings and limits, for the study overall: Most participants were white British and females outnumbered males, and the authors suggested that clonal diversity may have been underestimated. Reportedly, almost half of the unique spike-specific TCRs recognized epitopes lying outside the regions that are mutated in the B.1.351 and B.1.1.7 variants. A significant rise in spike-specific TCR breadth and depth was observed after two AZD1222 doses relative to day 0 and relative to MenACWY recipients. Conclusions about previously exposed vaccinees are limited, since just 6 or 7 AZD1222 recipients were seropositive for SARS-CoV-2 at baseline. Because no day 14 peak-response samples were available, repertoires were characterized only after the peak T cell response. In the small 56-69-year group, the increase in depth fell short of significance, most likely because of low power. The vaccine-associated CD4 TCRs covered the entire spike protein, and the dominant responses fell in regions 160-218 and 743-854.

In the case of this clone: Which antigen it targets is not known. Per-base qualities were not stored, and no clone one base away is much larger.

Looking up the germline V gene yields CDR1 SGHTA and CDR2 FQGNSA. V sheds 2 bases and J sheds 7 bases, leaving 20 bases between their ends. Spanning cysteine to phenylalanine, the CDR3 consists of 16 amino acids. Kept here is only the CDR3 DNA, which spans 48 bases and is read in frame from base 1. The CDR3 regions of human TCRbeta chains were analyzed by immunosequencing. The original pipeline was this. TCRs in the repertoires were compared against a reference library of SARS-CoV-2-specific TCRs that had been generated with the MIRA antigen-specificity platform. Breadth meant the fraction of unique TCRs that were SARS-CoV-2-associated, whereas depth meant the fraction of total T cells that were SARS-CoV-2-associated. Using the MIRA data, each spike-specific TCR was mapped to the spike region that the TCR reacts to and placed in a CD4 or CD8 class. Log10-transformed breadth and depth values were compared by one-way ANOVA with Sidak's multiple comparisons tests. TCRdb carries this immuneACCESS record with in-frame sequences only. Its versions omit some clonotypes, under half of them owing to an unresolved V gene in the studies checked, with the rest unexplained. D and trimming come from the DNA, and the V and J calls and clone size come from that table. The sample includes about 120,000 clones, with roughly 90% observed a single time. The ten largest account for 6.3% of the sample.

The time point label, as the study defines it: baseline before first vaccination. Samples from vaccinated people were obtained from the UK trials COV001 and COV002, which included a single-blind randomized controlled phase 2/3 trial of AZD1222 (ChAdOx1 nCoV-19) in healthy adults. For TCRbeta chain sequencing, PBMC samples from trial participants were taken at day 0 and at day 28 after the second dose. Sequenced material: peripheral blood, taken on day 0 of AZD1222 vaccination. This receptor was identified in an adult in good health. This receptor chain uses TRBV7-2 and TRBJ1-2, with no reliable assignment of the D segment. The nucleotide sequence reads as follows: TGTGCCAGCAGCTTAAGCGTGGGCACGGGCATCGGTGGCTACACCTTC. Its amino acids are CASSLSVGTGIGGYTF.